This entry lists 20 T cell receptor beta chains sequenced from one sample in a study of T-cell memory formation after mild COVID-19 (dated by TCRdb to about 2021). Preparation of the library involved 5' RACE. Sequencer: Illumina NovaSeq 6000. TCRdb redid the processing of the public reads, applying fastp at Q25 and MiXCR, and retained in-frame beta chains. Each record represents a unique CDR3 protein, reported with the most common genes and DNA among its rows. Here the sample has roughly 340,000 distinct CDR3 sequences; 20% to 25% occur a single time. The ten largest make up 20% to 25% of the sample. Sample: PBMCs or a T cell subset sorted from them (not recorded which). These receptors were obtained from a man between 18 and 35 years old who had mild COVID-19 (a few samples of this study predate the infection). The sample titles of this study are shuffled in the database, so cell type and time point are left out; the donor was told from shared clones.

V is TRBV12-3 or TRBV12-4 and J is TRBJ2-5; 9 bases match TRBD1. Trimming removed 7 bases from V and 6 bases from J; junction bases left unmatched: 15. There are 16 residues in the CDR3. CDR3: CASTYQGQGPHKTQYF. CDR3 nucleotides: TGTGCCAGCACTTACCAGGGACAGGGCCCGCACAAGACCCAGTACTTC.

This clonotype occurred a few times. The chain uses TRBV7-2 and TRBJ1-1, with TRBD1 matching 7 bases. Germline V CDR1 and CDR2: SGHTA, FQGNSA. J was trimmed by 5 bases and V by 2 bases; bases with no gene match: 8. CDR3 length: 15 amino acids. The DNA of the CDR3 is TGTGCCAGCAGCTTACCGGCAGGGGGATTAACTGAAGCTTTCTTT. It encodes CASSLPAGGLTEAFF.

This clonotype was detected ten times or more. This chain uses TRBV6-5 with TRBJ2-3; no definite D call. This CDR3 has 14 amino acids. Germline V CDR1 and CDR2: MNHEY, SVGAGI. Trimming stripped 8 bases from V and 4 bases from J, with 16 bases between. CDR3 coding DNA: TGTGCCAGCGGCGGCGCAACCTCGGCAGATACGCAGTATTTT. Protein product: CASGGATSADTQYF.

DNA for the CDR3: TGTGCCAGCAGTTTCCGGGACAGCGGAAACACAGATACGCAGTATTTT. This translates into CASSFRDSGNTDTQYF. V gene TRBV7-9 combines with J gene TRBJ2-3; 7 bases are a match to TRBD1. V dropped 6 bases and J dropped 2; count of bases not matched to a gene: 11. Germline V gene data show CDR1 as SEHNR and CDR2 as FQNEAQ (reference sequence). The length of the CDR3 is 16 residues.

The chain recombines TRBV6-2 or TRBV6-3 with TRBJ1-5, with 7 bases that match TRBD1. The germline CDR1 and CDR2 sequences are MNHEY and SVGEGT. This CDR3 is built from 15 residues. V was clipped by 10 bases and J by 2 bases; unmatched bases: 11. Written as DNA, the CDR3 is TGTGCCACATTCGAACCCGGGACAGGCAATCAGCCCCAGCATTTT. Its protein product is CATFEPGTGNQPQHF.

This clonotype has a handful of counts. J is TRBJ1-5 and V is TRBV29-1; the match to TRBD1 covers 9 bases. The CDR3 runs 14 residues. J gave up 7 bases and V 7 bases, and 11 bases lay outside the gene matches. Per germline, CDR1 SQVTM and CDR2 ANQGSEA. For the CDR3, the DNA is TGCAGCGCCACAACCGGGACAGGGAGCCAGCCCCAGCATTTT. It specifies CSATTGTGSQPQHF.

This clonotype has at least ten counts. The gene calls are TRBV23-1 and TRBJ2-7, with TRBD1 matching over 10 bases. TRBV23-1 is labeled an ORF, and its function is uncertain. The ends lost 7 bases at V and 6 bases at J; junction bases unmatched: 12. The CDR3 has 15 residues. For the CDR3, the DNA is TGCGCCAGCAACCGGGACAGGGGCCCCCTTAGCGAGCAGTACTTC. Protein product: CASNRDRGPLSEQYF.

Only a few counts were recorded for this clonotype. The chain carries TRBV12-3 or TRBV12-4 and TRBJ2-3; 7 bases align to TRBD2. The CDR3 spans 15 residues. J gave up 2 bases and V 4 bases, and 6 bases lay outside the gene matches. The CDR3 reads CASSSSGGYTDTQYF. CDR3 sequence (DNA): TGTGCCAGCAGTTCCTCGGGGGGATACACAGATACGCAGTATTTT.

This clonotype was detected a few times. The chain couples TRBV6-2 or TRBV6-3 to TRBJ2-7; 7 nucleotides agree with TRBD2. Germline V gene sequence: CDR1 MNHEY, CDR2 SVGEGT. V shed 8 bases, J shed 6 bases, and the junction held 7 bases outside the gene matches. The CDR3 contains 12 residues. The CDR3 loop reads CASAPTGGEQYF. Here the CDR3 DNA reads TGTGCCAGCGCACCGACGGGGGGCGAGCAGTACTTC.

This clonotype was seen a few times. The chain joins TRBV7-2 to TRBJ1-2; no clear D. Trimming pared 4 bases from V and 6 bases from J, leaving 12 bases between. CDR3 length: 13 amino acids. Germline V gene data show CDR1 as SGHTA and CDR2 as FQGNSA. CDR3 bases: TGTGCCAGCAGCTCAGCGAACAGAAATGGCTACACCTTC. Its protein product is CASSSANRNGYTF. The full variable domain, rest sourced from reference TRBV7-2 and TRBJ1-2, is GAGVSQSPSNKVTEKGKDVELRCDPISGHTALYWYRQSLGQGLEFLIYFQGNSAPDKSGLPSDRFSAERTGGSVSTLTIQRTQQEDSAVYLCASSSANRNGYTFGSGTRLTVV.

The J gene is TRBJ2-5, the V gene TRBV5-4; D unresolved. Germline V gives CDR1 SGHNT, CDR2 YYREEE (reference sequence). Trimming pared 4 bases from V and 3 bases from J, leaving 13 bases between. The CDR3 spans 14 residues. CDR3 sequence reads: CASSGRRVEETQYF. The CDR3 nucleotides are TGTGCCAGCAGCGGACGCCGGGTCGAAGAGACCCAGTACTTC.

This clonotype was picked up many times. V gene TRBV4-2 combines with J gene TRBJ2-5; D uncertain. With 0 bases removed from V and 5 bases from J, the gap between germline ends came to 10 bases. CDR3 length: 14 amino acids. Germline CDR1 is LGHNA and CDR2 is YNFKEQ. The CDR3 is CASSQDPEHETQYF. The CDR3 DNA reads as TGTGCCAGCAGCCAAGATCCCGAGCACGAGACCCAGTACTTC.

This clonotype has a handful of counts. This chain joins TRBV6-2 or TRBV6-3 and TRBJ2-2; the match to TRBD1 covers 10 bases. The CDR3 spans 16 residues. Germline CDR1 is MNHEY and CDR2 is SVGEGT. J gave up 3 bases and V 2 bases, and 3 bases lay outside the gene matches. In DNA form, the CDR3 reads TGTGCCAGCAGTTACGAGACAGGGGGCTACACCGGGGAGCTGTTTTTT. Translating it yields CASSYETGGYTGELFF.

This chain connects TRBV7-9 to TRBJ2-1, with no clear D. V gave up 1 base and J gave up 4 bases, with 8 bases separating them. CDR1 and CDR2 (germline): SEHNR, FQNEAQ (reference sequence). The CDR3 has 14 residues. CDR3 DNA: TGTGCCAGCAGCTTAGGAGTGGGATACAATGAGCAGTTCTTC. Its translation: CASSLGVGYNEQFF. Together with reference TRBV7-9 and TRBJ2-1, the CDR3 gives the full variable domain: DTGVSQNPRHKITKRGQNVTFRCDPISEHNRLYWYRQTLGQGPEFLTYFQNEAQLEKSRLLSDRFSAERPKGSFSTLEIQRTEQGDSAMYLCASSLGVGYNEQFFGPGTRLTVL.

A few counts support this clonotype. This sequence joins TRBV4-2 and TRBJ1-2; no clear D. In germline, CDR1 is LGHNA, CDR2 YNFKEQ. The CDR3 extends over 13 amino acids. The V end was cut by 1 base, the J end by 3 bases, with 6 bases between. CDR3 sequence: CASSQGSDYGYTF. In DNA form, the CDR3 reads TGTGCCAGCAGCCAAGGGAGCGACTATGGCTACACCTTC.

This chain uses TRBV5-1 with TRBJ2-1, with 8 bases fitting TRBD2. This CDR3 has 16 residues. Unmatched junction bases numbered 12, after V lost 4 bases and J lost 6 bases. Germline V gene sequence: CDR1 SGHRS, CDR2 YFSETQ. This chain's CDR3 is CASSPSPSGGVNEQFF. DNA of the CDR3: TGCGCCAGCAGCCCGTCTCCCAGCGGGGGAGTCAATGAGCAGTTCTTC. Looking up the rest from reference TRBV5-1 and TRBJ2-1 gives the full variable domain: KAGVTQTPRYLIKTRGQQVTLSCSPISGHRSVSWYQQTPGQGLQFLFEYFSETQRNKGNFPGRFSGRQFSNSRSEMNVSTLELGDSALYLCASSPSPSGGVNEQFFGPGTRLTVL.

This clonotype was counted a few times. The rearrangement joins TRBV18 to TRBJ2-1; the match to TRBD2 covers 7 bases. After removal of 0 bases from V and 10 bases from J, the junction contained 9 bases not matched to a gene. The CDR3 is made up of 15 amino acids. CDR1 KGHSH and CDR2 LQKENI come from the germline V gene. CDR3 nucleotide sequence: TGTGCCAGCTCACCACCGACCAGCGGGGTCGGGGAGCAGTTCTTC. Translated: CASSPPTSGVGEQFF.

The chain uses TRBV7-9 and TRBJ2-1; TRBD1 matches 10 bases. Germline V gene lookup returns CDR1 SEHNR and CDR2 FQNEAQ (reference sequence). With 4 bases clipped from V and 7 bases from J, the junction kept 4 bases outside the gene matches. The CDR3 has 14 amino acids. The DNA of the CDR3 is TGTGCCAGCAGCTCCGGGACAGGGGATAATGAGCAGTTCTTC. Translating gives CASSSGTGDNEQFF. Variable domain in full (rest from reference TRBV7-9 and TRBJ2-1): DTGVSQNPRHKITKRGQNVTFRCDPISEHNRLYWYRQTLGQGPEFLTYFQNEAQLEKSRLLSDRFSAERPKGSFSTLEIQRTEQGDSAMYLCASSSGTGDNEQFFGPGTRLTVL.

This rearrangement joins TRBV6-5 to TRBJ2-7, with D unresolved. The V gene's germline CDR1 is MNHEY and CDR2 SVGAGI. The CDR3 consists of 13 residues. Trimming cost V 5 bases and J 6 bases, with 14 bases left between them. The CDR3 loop reads CASSPDGPLEQYF. In DNA form, the CDR3 reads TGTGCCAGCAGTCCGGACGGTCCACTCGAGCAGTACTTC.

This rearrangement joins TRBV6-5 to TRBJ1-1; D uncertain. Looked up from germline, CDR1 is MNHEY and CDR2 is SVGAGI. V lost 0 bases and J 1 base, leaving 15 bases between the germline ends. CDR3 size: 17 residues. The DNA of the CDR3 is TGTGCCAGCAGTTACTCGACTACCCTCTCCTCGAACACTGAAGCTTTCTTT. Protein sequence: CASSYSTTLSSNTEAFF.